The 14 T cell receptor beta chains below were found in one sample sequenced in a study of cytomegalovirus exposure and HLA in healthy donors. Vbeta (60) and Jbeta (13) primers were used in the PCR. Data came from immunoSEQ multiplex PCR; TCRdb stores just in-frame clones and leaves some out. The repertoire has fewer than 200,000 clones, 70% to 85% of them found once; the top ten carry around 1.2%. Input material: PBMCs. These receptors were obtained from a girl aged 2 to 9 in good health and CMV-seropositive.

The rearrangement joins TRBV18 to TRBJ1-5, with D possibly matching TRBD1 (6 bases). V lost 3 bases and J lost 6, with 15 bases in between. This CDR3 is 15 amino acids long. Per the germline V gene, CDR1 is KGHSH and CDR2 is LQKENI. The CDR3 bases are TGTGCCAGCTCACCTCAGGGGATAAGGGGTCAGCCCCAGCATTTT. It specifies CASSPQGIRGQPQHF.

The chain is built from TRBV2 and TRBJ1-3; D ambiguous. Germline CDR1 and CDR2: SNHLY and FYNNEI. There are 13 residues in the CDR3. V shed 5 bases and J shed 4 bases, with 9 bases lying between them. CDR3 loop: CASSSGWGNTIYF. CDR3 sequence (DNA): TGTGCCAGCAGTTCCGGTTGGGGAAACACCATATATTTT.

The chain recombines TRBV25-1 with TRBJ2-7; 7 bases are a match to TRBD2. Germline CDR1 and CDR2: MGHDK and SYGVNS. This CDR3 is built from 14 residues. V trimming: 3 bases; J trimming: 3 bases; junction bases outside the gene matches: 5. CDR3 coding DNA: TGTGCCAGCAGTGACCGGGACTACATCTACGAGCAGTACTTC. Protein: CASSDRDYIYEQYF.

V gene TRBV9 combines with J gene TRBJ1-1, with a weak D call TRBD1 (5 bases). Germline CDR1 SGDLS, CDR2 YYNGEE. Trimming removed 4 bases from V and 4 bases from J, with 11 bases in between. The length of the CDR3 is 13 residues. CDR3 bases: TGTGCCAGCAGCACAGGCCAGGTCACTGAAGCTTTCTTT. Translation gives CASSTGQVTEAFF.

The chain uses TRBV27 and TRBJ1-1; tentative D call: TRBD1 (6 bases). This CDR3 is built from 14 residues. CDR1 is MNHEY and CDR2 is SMNVEV in the germline V gene (reference sequence). Trimming took 4 bases from V and 1 from J, leaving 10 bases between them. CDR3 coding DNA: TGTGCCAGCAGTTCGACAGGTTCGAACACTGAAGCTTTCTTT. It codes for CASSSTGSNTEAFF.

The genes are TRBV15 and TRBJ1-2, with D possibly matching TRBD1 (6 bases). Trimming took 0 bases from V and 7 from J, leaving 12 bases between them. The CDR3 extends over 14 amino acids. From germline, CDR1 is LNHNV and CDR2 YYDKDF (reference sequence). CDR3 loop: CATSRDLGAPGYTF. The CDR3 DNA reads as TGTGCCACCAGCAGAGATCTGGGGGCGCCTGGCTACACCTTC.

The chain couples TRBV19 to TRBJ1-1; 10 bases are shared with TRBD1. With 5 bases clipped from V and 5 bases from J, the junction kept 8 bases outside the gene matches. The CDR3 totals 15 residues. Germline lookup yields CDR1 LNHDA and CDR2 SQIVND (reference sequence). CDR3 loop: CASSLRQGARTEAFF. The CDR3 DNA reads as TGTGCCAGTAGTCTTCGACAGGGGGCGCGAACTGAAGCTTTCTTT. Variable domain in full (rest from reference TRBV19 and TRBJ1-1): DGGITQSPKYLFRKEGQNVTLSCEQNLNHDAMYWYRQDPGQGLRLIYYSQIVNDFQKGDIAEGYSVSREKKESFPLTVTSAQKNPTAFYLCASSLRQGARTEAFFGQGTRLTVV.

The chain employs TRBV7-3 and TRBJ2-1, with 8 nucleotides matching TRBD2. V lost 3 bases and J lost 1; bases outside the gene matches: 5. Germline CDR1 is SGHTA and CDR2 is FQGTGA. The CDR3 totals 16 residues. CDR3 in amino acids: CASSLGTGGSYNEQFF. CDR3 in DNA: TGTGCCAGCAGCTTGGGTACGGGGGGGTCCTACAATGAGCAGTTCTTC.

The J gene is TRBJ1-3, the V gene TRBV5-6; TRBD1 might be the D (6 bases). CDR3 length equals 16 residues. The V and J ends lost 4 bases and 2 bases respectively, with 16 bases between them. CDR1 and CDR2 from the germline V gene are SGHDT and YYEEEE. The CDR3 DNA is TGTGCCAGCAGCACCGTGACAGGTTCCACTGGAAACACCATATATTTT. Residues: CASSTVTGSTGNTIYF. The whole variable domain, filled in from reference TRBV5-6 and TRBJ1-3, reads DAGVTQSPTHLIKTRGQQVTLRCSPKSGHDTVSWYQQALGQGPQFIFQYYEEEERQRGNFPDRFSGHQFPNYSSELNVNALLLGDSALYLCASSTVTGSTGNTIYFGEGSWLTVV.

CDR3 sequence: CASSQGGTIQETQYF. In DNA form, the CDR3 reads TGTGCCAGCAGCCAAGGGGGGACTATCCAAGAGACCCAGTACTTC. The V and J genes are TRBV6-1 and TRBJ2-5, with a weak D call TRBD2 (7 bases). V dropped 6 bases and J dropped 1 base, with 15 bases sitting between them. Germline CDR1 reads MNHNS; CDR2 reads SASEGT. The CDR3 consists of 15 residues.

The chain employs TRBV7-9 and TRBJ2-2; D may be TRBD1 (5 bases). Trimming left V 2 bases short and J 7 bases short, with 14 bases between. The CDR3 spans 15 residues. The germline gives CDR1 SEHNR, CDR2 FQNEAQ (reference sequence). Here the CDR3 DNA reads TGTGCCAGCAGCTTAAAAGGGGTAGAAGGCGGGGAGCTGTTTTTT. Its translation: CASSLKGVEGGELFF.

The rearrangement uses TRBV6-1 and TRBJ1-5, with TRBD1 matching 8 bases. The CDR3 runs to 15 residues. V gave up 4 bases and J gave up 6 bases; unmatched junction bases: 8. Germline CDR1 is MNHNS and CDR2 is SASEGT. The CDR3 loop reads CASSVSGGAGQPQHF. The CDR3 DNA sequence: TGTGCCAGCAGTGTCTCAGGGGGCGCTGGTCAGCCCCAGCATTTT.

The V and J genes are TRBV11-3 and TRBJ2-2, with TRBD2 matching 7 bases. Germline CDR1 reads SGHNT; CDR2 reads YENEEA. The V segment lost 0 bases and the J segment 1 base; nucleotides outside the gene matches: 5. The CDR3 loop spans 17 amino acids. The CDR3 region has the DNA TGTGCCAGCAGCTTAGATCGGGGAGGGTTGAACACCGGGGAGCTGTTTTTT. Its translation is CASSLDRGGLNTGELFF.

This chain joins TRBV20-1 and TRBJ2-7; D uncertain. The V end lost 6 bases, the J end lost 6 bases, and 12 bases lay between the germline ends. Per germline, CDR1 DFQATT and CDR2 SNEGSKA (reference sequence). This CDR3 contains 11 residues. As DNA, the CDR3 is TGCAGTGCCCTCAAGAGCTCCGAGCAGTACTTC. Translating gives CSALKSSEQYF.